This entry features one T cell receptor (beta chain) sequence. What it binds is not known. This record comes from a study of cytomegalovirus exposure and HLA in healthy donors. Study results and caveats: Clusters of TCRs from the first cohort tended to co-occur in the roughly 120 validation repertoires (as a later analysis found). Most TCR sequences were seen very rarely across donors, but some public TCRs occurred in many.

V gave up 2 bases and J gave up 3 bases, with 13 bases separating them. This CDR3 is 15 amino acids long. CDR1 is MDHEN and CDR2 is SYDVKM in the germline V gene. Generated by immunoSEQ multiplex PCR, the TCRdb table keeps only in-frame clones and is missing some. Altogether more than 140,000 clones are present, about 88% being singletons, with the ten largest covering 2.5% to 4%. The specimen sequenced was PBMCs. This chain joins TRBV28 and TRBJ1-2; tentative D call: TRBD1 (5 bases). The TCR comes from a woman under 30 in good health and CMV-seropositive. CDR3 DNA sequence: TGTGCCAGCAGTTTACTCCAGAAAGGGGACTATGGCTACACCTTC. Translation gives CASSLLQKGDYGYTF.